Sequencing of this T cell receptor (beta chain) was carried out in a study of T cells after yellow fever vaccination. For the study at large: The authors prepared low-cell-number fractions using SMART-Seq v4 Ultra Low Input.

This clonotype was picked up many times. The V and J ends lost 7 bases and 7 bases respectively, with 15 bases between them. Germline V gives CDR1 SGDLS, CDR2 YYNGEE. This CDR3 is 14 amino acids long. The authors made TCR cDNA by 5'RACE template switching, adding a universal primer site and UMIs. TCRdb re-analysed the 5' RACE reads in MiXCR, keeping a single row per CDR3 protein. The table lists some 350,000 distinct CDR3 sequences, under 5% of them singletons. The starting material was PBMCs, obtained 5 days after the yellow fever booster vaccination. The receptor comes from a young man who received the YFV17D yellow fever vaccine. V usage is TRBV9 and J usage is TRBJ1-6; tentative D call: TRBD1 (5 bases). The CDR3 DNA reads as TGTGCCAGCGATGAGGGACGGTGGAATTCACCCCTCCACTTT. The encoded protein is CASDEGRWNSPLHF.